These T cell receptor beta chains were read from a single sample in a study of shared clonotypes between healthy human individuals. Repertoires were generated with immunoSEQ multiplex PCR, while TCRdb's copy carries only in-frame clones and drops some. The sample lists about half a million clones, roughly 80% occurring once. The sequenced material came from PBMCs. These receptors came from a woman between 40 and 50 years old in good health. Some clones in this sample may be carry-over from other donors' samples. Each CDR3 is given with its conserved first and last residue. A D gene is named only where the DNA matches it firmly. The size of a clone is reported for some rows only, either as once, few or many, or as a class for expanded clones.

CDR3 length | clone size | J gene | D gene | V gene | CDR3 DNA | CDR3 protein
11 | - | TRBJ2-5 | - | TRBV7-9 | TGTGCCAGCAGTCTAAGGGGGACCCAGTACTTC | CASSLRGTQYF
17 | few | TRBJ1-5 | TRBD1 | TRBV27 | TGTGCCAGCAGTCCAACGAGACAGGGCTCGAACAATCAGCCCCAGCATTTT | CASSPTRQGSNNQPQHF
15 | - | TRBJ2-7 | TRBD2 | TRBV28 | TGTGCCAGCAGGCGGACTAGCGGGAGGACCTACGAGCAGTACTTC | CASRRTSGRTYEQYF
17 | - | TRBJ2-1 | - | TRBV15 | TGTGCCACCAGCATGCTTCGTGGGCTGAGCTCCTACAATGAGCAGTTCTTC | CATSMLRGLSSYNEQFF
16 | - | TRBJ2-3 | TRBD1 | TRBV5-6 | TGTGCCAGCAGCCTCCCGGACAGGGGAAGTACAGATACGCAGTATTTT | CASSLPDRGSTDTQYF
16 | - | TRBJ2-5 | - | TRBV11-2 | TGTGCCAGCAGCCCCAGGGGGGGCCCAGAGACGGAGACCCAGTACTTC | CASSPRGGPETETQYF
14 | - | TRBJ2-7 | - | TRBV19 | TGTGCCAGTAGTACCAGTACTAGCTCCTACGAGCAGTACTTC | CASSTSTSSYEQYF
13 | - | TRBJ2-4 | - | TRBV5-4 | TGTGCCAGCAGCCTCACTCCACGGAACATTCAGTACTTC | CASSLTPRNIQYF
14 | - | TRBJ2-6 | - | TRBV5-1 | TGCGCCAGCGAAGCCTCGCCGGGGGCCAACGTCCTGACTTTC | CASEASPGANVLTF
15 | - | TRBJ1-1 | - | TRBV15 | TGTGCCACCAGCAGAGTCTCGACAGGTGGAGAAGAAGCTTTCTTT | CATSRVSTGGEEAFF
11 | - | TRBJ2-5 | - | TRBV15 | TGTGCCACCAGCAGAGAAGAGACCCAGTACTTC | CATSREETQYF
13 | - | TRBJ1-1 | - | TRBV7-2 | TGTGCCAGCAGCTTAGCCCCCTTAACTGAAGCTTTCTTT | CASSLAPLTEAFF
15 | - | TRBJ2-3 | - | TRBV11-1 | TGTGCCAGCAGCTTATCCGGGGCTGGCACAGATACGCAGTATTTT | CASSLSGAGTDTQYF
16 | - | TRBJ2-7 | TRBD2 | TRBV5-1 | TGCGCCAGCAGCTTGGTCCGGACTAGCGGAGACTACGAGCAGTACTTC | CASSLVRTSGDYEQYF
16 | - | TRBJ2-1 | TRBD2 | TRBV5-1 | TGCGCCAGCAGCAGGTTACTAGCGGACTCCTACAATGAGCAGTTCTTC | CASSRLLADSYNEQFF
14 | - | TRBJ2-7 | TRBD1 | TRBV11-2 | TGTGCCAGCAGCCTCGGGACAGGGGTCTACGAGCAGTACTTC | CASSLGTGVYEQYF
15 | - | TRBJ1-2 | - | TRBV5-6 | TGTGCCAGCAGCCCGGTCGGGGATTTGTACTATGGCTACACCTTC | CASSPVGDLYYGYTF
15 | - | TRBJ1-1 | - | TRBV28 | TGTGCCAGCAGTCCACCCTACGGAGTGAACACTGAAGCTTTCTTT | CASSPPYGVNTEAFF
16 | - | TRBJ2-5 | TRBD2 | TRBV5-4 | TGTGCCAGCAGCTCAGCAATAGCGGGAGCAAGGGCGGAGCAGTACTTC | CASSSAIAGARAEQYF
15 | once | TRBJ1-2 | TRBD1 | TRBV6-6 | TGTGCCAGCAGTTACTCGGGGCAGGGGGCGGGCGGCTACACCTTC | CASSYSGQGAGGYTF
16 | - | TRBJ2-7 | TRBD2 | TRBV18 | TGTGCCAGCTCACCAACCGGGACTAGCGGGAACTCCGAGCAGTACTTC | CASSPTGTSGNSEQYF
18 | - | TRBJ2-7 | TRBD2 | TRBV27 | TGTGCCAGCAGTGCCCTACCCCAACTAGCGCTAAGCTCCTACGAGCAGTACTTC | CASSALPQLALSSYEQYF
14 | many | TRBJ2-7 | TRBD1 | TRBV5-1 | TGCGCCAGCAGCTTGGACAGGGGGCAGGGGGAGCAGTACTTC | CASSLDRGQGEQYF
14 | many | TRBJ1-1 | - | TRBV19 | TGTGCCAGTACGTTCTCAGGAAGGAACACTGAAGCTTTCTTT | CASTFSGRNTEAFF
16 | - | TRBJ2-2 | TRBD2 | TRBV5-4 | TGTGCCAGCAGCCCATACGGGGGGGGCAACACCGGGGAGCTGTTTTTT | CASSPYGGGNTGELFF
14 | - | TRBJ2-3 | - | TRBV11-2 | TGTGCCAGCAGCTCCGGGGACAGCACAGATACGCAGTATTTT | CASSSGDSTDTQYF
13 | - | TRBJ2-5 | TRBD2 | TRBV10-3 | TGTGCCATAAGACTAGCGGGAGGAGAGACCCAGTACTTC | CAIRLAGGETQYF
15 | - | TRBJ1-2 | - | TRBV19 | TGTGCCAGTAGTATGGGGCCCCGGCGGCCCTCTGGCTACACCTTC | CASSMGPRRPSGYTF
14 | - | TRBJ2-7 | TRBD2 | TRBV5-1 | TGCGCCAGCAGCTTGGGACTAGCGCGCGACGAGCAGTACTTC | CASSLGLARDEQYF
14 | - | TRBJ2-3 | - | TRBV9 | TGTGCCAGCAGCCAACGGGACAGCACAGATACGCAGTATTTT | CASSQRDSTDTQYF
14 | - | TRBJ1-2 | - | TRBV5-1 | TGCGCCAGCAGCCCGCCGTCGACCGGCTATGGCTACACCTTC | CASSPPSTGYGYTF
15 | - | TRBJ2-7 | - | TRBV28 | TGTGCCAGCAGTTCTCTTCTTGGGACAAGCCCCGAGCAGTACTTC | CASSSLLGTSPEQYF
13 | many | TRBJ2-5 | - | TRBV18 | TGTGCCAGCTCACCCCCTGGGGAAGTGGCCCAGTACTTC | CASSPPGEVAQYF
14 | - | TRBJ2-7 | - | TRBV5-1 | TGCGCCAGCACCCGGGACGGCAGCTCCTACGAGCAGTACTTC | CASTRDGSSYEQYF
14 | once | TRBJ1-4 | - | TRBV7-8 | TGTGCCAGCAGCAAAAAGATCGACACCCTAAAACTGTTTTTT | CASSKKIDTLKLFF
15 | - | TRBJ1-5 | - | TRBV2 | TGTGCCAGCAGTGTTCTGGGAACGAAAAATCAGCCCCAGCATTTT | CASSVLGTKNQPQHF
18 | - | TRBJ2-7 | - | TRBV25-1 | TGTGCCAGCAGTGCCGAGGTGGGAGAAGGCCAGGTCTCCTACGAGCAGTACTTC | CASSAEVGEGQVSYEQYF
16 | - | TRBJ2-3 | - | TRBV7-9 | TGTGCCAGCAGCTTAACTCAGGACCTCCTCACAGATACGCAGTATTTT | CASSLTQDLLTDTQYF
16 | once | TRBJ2-3 | TRBD2 | TRBV7-2 | TGTGCCAGCAGCTTAGGACTAGCGGGAGGCACAGATACGCAGTATTTT | CASSLGLAGGTDTQYF
13 | - | TRBJ1-5 | - | TRBV6-1 | TGTGCCAGCAGACACAGGGTAGGTCAGCCCCAGCATTTT | CASRHRVGQPQHF